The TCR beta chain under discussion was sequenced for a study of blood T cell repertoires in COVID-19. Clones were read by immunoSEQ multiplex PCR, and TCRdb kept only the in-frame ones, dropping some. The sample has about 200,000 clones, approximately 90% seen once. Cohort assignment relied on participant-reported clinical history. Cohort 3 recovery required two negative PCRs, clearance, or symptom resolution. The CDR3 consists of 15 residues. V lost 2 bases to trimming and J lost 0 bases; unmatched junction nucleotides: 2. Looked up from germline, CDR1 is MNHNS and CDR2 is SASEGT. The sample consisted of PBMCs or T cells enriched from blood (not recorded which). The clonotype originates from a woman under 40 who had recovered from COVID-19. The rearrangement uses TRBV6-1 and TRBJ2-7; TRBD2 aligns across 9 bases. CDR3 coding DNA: TGTGCCAGCAGTGAATTACTAGCGGGCTCCTACGAGCAGTACTTC. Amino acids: CASSELLAGSYEQYF.